This TCR beta chain stems from a study of shared clonotypes between healthy human individuals. Regarding the study as a whole: Generally, estimated richness proved larger in naive subsets than it did in memory subsets.

V was shortened by 5 bases and J by 5 bases, with 18 bases between the two germline ends. Per the germline V gene, CDR1 is KGHSH and CDR2 is LQKENI. This CDR3 has 15 residues. As for this clone: Its antigen remains unidentified.

Clones were sequenced by immunoSEQ multiplex PCR, and TCRdb holds only the in-frame ones, with some missing. The data hold under 550,000 clones, with 90% to 96% observed a single time. The rearrangement joins TRBV18 to TRBJ1-2; D ambiguous. The specimen sequenced was naive CD4+ T cells sorted from blood. Subset here: CD45RA+ positively selected. The receptor comes from a woman in her 30s in good health. CDR3 sequence: CASSSQSPDRYGYTF. CDR3 coding DNA: TGTGCCAGCTCATCCCAGTCCCCAGATAGATATGGCTACACCTTC.